The T cell receptor (beta chain) under discussion was sequenced for a study of blood T cells in healthy people across ages. Findings and limits, study-wide: Nothing was known about donor CMV status, and this possibly confounded expanded clonotype changes.

The second PCR ran about 7 to 12 cycles with a sample-barcoded 5' primer and J-beta primers. TCRdb called the 5' RACE reads again in MiXCR, with one record for every CDR3 protein. The sample lists roughly 1,800,000 distinct CDR3 sequences, 49% occurring once. The CDR3 extends over 15 amino acids. CDR1 is SGHTA and CDR2 is FQGNSA in the germline V gene. Trimming removed 4 bases from V and 5 bases from J, with 14 bases in between. With respect to this clonotype: The antigen remains undetermined.

Sequencing used blood. This TCR derives from a woman aged 40-49 years in good health. This rearrangement joins TRBV7-2 to TRBJ1-4; D remains ambiguous. The CDR3 sequence: CASSSPRGMNEKLFF. CDR3 DNA: TGTGCCAGCAGCTCTCCCCGTGGGATGAATGAAAAACTGTTTTTT.